The 16 T cell receptor beta chains in this list originate from one sample, sequenced in a study of cytomegalovirus exposure and HLA in healthy donors. Here immunoSEQ multiplex PCR was the method, and the copy in TCRdb shows in-frame clones only, minus some. The repertoire holds about 120,000 clones, with approximately 87% as singletons. The sequenced sample consisted of PBMCs. The receptors were sampled from a woman in her twenties or thirties in good health and CMV-seropositive.

This rearrangement joins TRBV18 to TRBJ1-2, with a possible D match to TRBD1 (5 bases). V was trimmed by 6 bases and J by 4 bases, leaving 18 bases between them. This CDR3 region has 15 residues. Germline CDR1 and CDR2: KGHSH and LQKENI. In DNA form, the CDR3 reads TGTGCCAGCTCCAGAAACGGACAAGCGAGCTATGGCTACACCTTC. Translating gives CASSRNGQASYGYTF.

This clone was counted a few times. The rearrangement links TRBV11-2 to TRBJ2-7, with D perhaps TRBD1 or TRBD2 (5 bases each). The CDR3 has 15 amino acids. The V and J ends lost 5 bases and 1 base respectively, with 15 bases between them. Germline lookup yields CDR1 SGHAT and CDR2 FQNNGV. This CDR3 is CASSLAFDRSYEQYF. In DNA, the CDR3 is TGTGCCAGCAGCCTAGCTTTCGACAGATCCTACGAGCAGTACTTC. Drawing the rest from reference TRBV11-2 and TRBJ2-7, the complete variable domain is EAGVAQSPRYKIIEKRQSVAFWCNPISGHATLYWYQQILGQGPKLLIQFQNNGVVDDSQLPKDRFSAERLKGVDSTLKIQPAKLEDSAVYLCASSLAFDRSYEQYFGPGTRLTVT.

The J gene is TRBJ2-7, the V gene TRBV25-1, with a weak D call TRBD1 (6 bases). Trimming pared 2 bases from V and 3 bases from J, leaving 11 bases between. The CDR3 loop spans 14 amino acids. CDR1 MGHDK and CDR2 SYGVNS come from the germline V gene. The CDR3 bases are TGTGCCAGCAGTGAAACCCGGGACATCTACGAGCAGTACTTC. Translating gives CASSETRDIYEQYF.

The V and J genes are TRBV5-3 and TRBJ1-5; D is ambiguous. Being an ORF, TRBV5-3 has a function that is uncertain. The CDR3 runs 16 residues. Trimming took off 4 bases at V and 5 bases at J, with 19 bases between the two ends. The CDR3 spells CARSPRTLREDQPQHF. CDR3 DNA: TGTGCCAGAAGCCCACGGACCCTAAGGGAGGATCAGCCCCAGCATTTT.

V usage is TRBV19 and J usage is TRBJ2-1, with TRBD2 as a possible D gene (5 bases). There are 14 residues in the CDR3. Per germline, CDR1 LNHDA and CDR2 SQIVND (reference sequence). Trimming shortened V by 4 bases and J by 3 bases, and 10 bases separated the two germline ends. CDR3 DNA: TGTGCCAGTAGTAAAGCGGCCAGCTACAATGAGCAGTTCTTC. It codes for CASSKAASYNEQFF.

This clone was seen once. The V gene is TRBV7-9, the J gene TRBJ2-1; 9 bases map to TRBD1. V was pared by 5 bases and J by 4 bases, with 6 bases of the junction left unmatched. CDR1 and CDR2 from the germline V gene are SEHNR and FQNEAQ (reference sequence). The CDR3 extends over 15 amino acids. In DNA form, the CDR3 reads TGTGCCAGCAGCCCAACCGGGACAGGGTACAATGAGCAGTTCTTC. This codes for CASSPTGTGYNEQFF.

V is TRBV30 and J is TRBJ2-1; D is unresolved. The CDR3 length is 12 residues. Per germline, CDR1 GTSNPN and CDR2 SVGIG (reference sequence). The V and J ends lost 3 bases and 10 bases respectively, with 13 bases between them. This CDR3 reads CAWRYGMREQFF. The CDR3 bases are TGTGCCTGGAGATATGGTATGCGGGAGCAGTTCTTC. The whole variable domain, filled in from reference TRBV30 and TRBJ2-1, reads SQTIHQWPATLVQPVGSPLSLECTVEGTSNPNLYWYRQAAGRGLQLLFYSVGIGQISSEVPQNLSASRPQDRQFILSSKKLLLSDSGFYLCAWRYGMREQFFGPGTRLTVL.

This clone was detected only once. The chain couples TRBV6-5 to TRBJ1-4, with D maybe TRBD1 (5 bases). V dropped 5 bases and J dropped 4 bases, with 14 bases sitting between them. Germline lookup yields CDR1 MNHEY and CDR2 SVGAGI. This CDR3 region has 15 residues. Written as DNA, the CDR3 is TGTGCCAGCAGTCTCAAGGCAGGGCTTAATGAAAAACTGTTTTTT. It is translated as CASSLKAGLNEKLFF.

J is TRBJ2-5 and V is TRBV11-2; TRBD2 aligns across 16 bases. The germline gives CDR1 SGHAT, CDR2 FQNNGV. The CDR3 sequence is 16 residues long. V dropped 4 bases and J dropped 7; count of bases not matched to a gene: 6. DNA for the CDR3: TGTGCCAGCAGCTCCGCCGGGACTAGCGGGAGGGCGACCCAGTACTTC. It translates to CASSSAGTSGRATQYF. The whole variable domain, remainder taken from reference TRBV11-2 and TRBJ2-5, is EAGVAQSPRYKIIEKRQSVAFWCNPISGHATLYWYQQILGQGPKLLIQFQNNGVVDDSQLPKDRFSAERLKGVDSTLKIQPAKLEDSAVYLCASSSAGTSGRATQYFGPGTRLLVL.

The chain has TRBV4-1 and TRBJ1-2; unclear D gene. Germline V gene sequence: CDR1 MGHRA, CDR2 YSYEKL. There are 15 residues in the CDR3. Trimming shortened V by 0 bases and J by 1 base, and 9 bases separated the two germline ends. DNA of the CDR3: TGCGCCAGCAGCCAAGATGGGGAGGTTAACTATGGCTACACCTTC. Amino acid sequence: CASSQDGEVNYGYTF.

The V call is TRBV10-3, the J call TRBJ1-5; the D is unclear. Germline CDR1 and CDR2: ENHRY and SYGVKD. The CDR3 is 16 residues long. With 1 base removed from V and 0 bases from J, the gap between germline ends came to 10 bases. The CDR3 loop reads CAISEYGRDSNQPQHF. In DNA, the CDR3 is TGTGCCATCAGTGAGTATGGGAGGGATAGCAATCAGCCCCAGCATTTT.

The V gene is TRBV6-1, the J gene TRBJ2-7; the match to TRBD1 covers 10 bases. The CDR3 length is 14 residues. The J segment lost 6 bases and the V segment lost 4 bases, leaving 6 bases of the junction unmatched. Germline V CDR1 and CDR2: MNHNS, SASEGT. The CDR3 bases are TGTGCCAGCAGTGTCAGACAGGGGGCGGGCGAGCAGTACTTC. Amino acid sequence: CASSVRQGAGEQYF.

The CDR3 reads CASSVTGNQPQHF. CDR3 bases: TGTGCCAGCAGCGTGACAGGGAATCAGCCCCAGCATTTT. The chain joins TRBV9 to TRBJ1-5, with 7 bases aligning to TRBD1. The CDR3 extends over 13 amino acids. V lost 2 bases, J lost 4 bases, and 0 bases stayed unmatched. Germline loops: CDR1 SGDLS, CDR2 YYNGEE.

This clone has a handful of counts. The chain links TRBV14 to TRBJ2-2; TRBD2 matches 7 bases. The CDR3 covers 14 residues. CDR1 and CDR2 from the germline V gene are SGHDN and FVKESK. Losses at the gene ends were 7 bases for V and 2 bases for J; bases not matched to a gene: 4. CDR3 in amino acids: CASKASGNTGELFF. The DNA of the CDR3 is TGTGCCAGCAAGGCTAGCGGAAACACCGGGGAGCTGTTTTTT.

The rearrangement joins TRBV2 to TRBJ2-1, with unresolved D. CDR3 length equals 15 residues. Trimming left V 8 bases short and J 0 bases short, with 14 bases between. Germline CDR1 is SNHLY and CDR2 is FYNNEI. For the CDR3, the DNA is TGTGCCAGCGCCGCCGCTATGAGCTCCTACAATGAGCAGTTCTTC. This codes for CASAAAMSSYNEQFF.

This rearrangement joins TRBV5-6 to TRBJ2-7; no clear D gene. The V gene's germline CDR1 is SGHDT and CDR2 YYEEEE. V was trimmed by 3 bases and J by 3 bases, leaving 4 bases between them. The CDR3 spans 11 residues. CDR3 sequence reads: CASSSNYEQYF. The CDR3 coding sequence is TGTGCCAGCAGCTCCAACTACGAGCAGTACTTC. The full variable domain, with the rest looked up from reference TRBV5-6 and TRBJ2-7, is DAGVTQSPTHLIKTRGQQVTLRCSPKSGHDTVSWYQQALGQGPQFIFQYYEEEERQRGNFPDRFSGHQFPNYSSELNVNALLLGDSALYLCASSSNYEQYFGPGTRLTVT.